Listed here are 27 T cell receptor beta chains from one sample, sequenced in a study of T cells after posttransplantation cyclophosphamide. This table comes from immunoSEQ multiplex PCR, and its TCRdb copy is limited to in-frame clones, with some not included. In the table there are roughly 11,000 clones, 81% of which are singletons. Methotrexate plus calcineurin inhibitor accompanied controls' myeloablative marrow transplants; sampling was 1 year later. Sequencing was performed on PBMCs, taken about 350 days after allogeneic stem cell transplant with calcineurin inhibitor and methotrexate. The receptors originated from a male patient aged 25-45 years who received an allogeneic stem cell transplant from an unrelated donor, was CMV-positive, and had acute GVHD only. Some T cells may be provided by the graft donor.

This chain connects TRBV28 to TRBJ1-1, with TRBD1 as a possible D gene (6 bases). The CDR3 is 15 residues long. Germline V gene sequence: CDR1 MDHEN, CDR2 SYDVKM. V gave up 8 bases and J gave up 0 bases, with 16 bases separating them. The DNA of the CDR3 is TGTGCCAGCGGGGCCGGGACACTCATGAACACTGAAGCTTTCTTT. This sequence encodes CASGAGTLMNTEAFF.

V usage is TRBV2 and J usage is TRBJ1-2; 7 bases align to TRBD1. From germline, CDR1 is SNHLY and CDR2 FYNNEI. The CDR3 consists of 13 residues. J lost 4 bases, V lost 5 bases, and 4 bases had no gene match. In DNA form, the CDR3 reads TGTGCCAGCAGTCGAGGACAGGTCTATGGCTACACCTTC. Translation gives CASSRGQVYGYTF. The entire variable domain, with the rest obtained from reference TRBV2 and TRBJ1-2, is as follows: EPEVTQTPSHQVTQMGQEVILRCVPISNHLYFYWYRQILGQKVEFLVSFYNNEISEKSEIFDDQFSVERPDGSNFTLKIRSTKLEDSAMYFCASSRGQVYGYTFGSGTRLTVV.

This rearrangement joins TRBV27 to TRBJ2-7, with a possible D match to TRBD2 (6 bases). CDR3 length equals 13 residues. CDR1 and CDR2 from the germline V gene are MNHEY and SMNVEV (reference sequence). V shed 4 bases and J shed 4 bases, with 11 bases lying between them. CDR3 sequence reads: CASSSSGGYEQYF. Here the CDR3 DNA reads TGTGCCAGCAGTTCTTCCGGGGGATACGAGCAGTACTTC.

The chain joins TRBV7-2 to TRBJ2-1; D remains ambiguous. CDR3 size: 15 residues. Germline V CDR1 and CDR2: SGHTA, FQGNSA. The V and J ends lost 1 base and 5 bases respectively, with 12 bases between them. The CDR3 nucleotides are TGTGCCAGCAGCTTAGGGGCCAGATTGAACAATGAGCAGTTCTTC. This sequence encodes CASSLGARLNNEQFF.

The chain joins TRBV19 to TRBJ1-1; D uncertain. CDR3 length: 14 amino acids. In germline, CDR1 is LNHDA, CDR2 SQIVND (reference sequence). V gave up 5 bases and J gave up 0 bases, with 10 bases separating them. This chain's CDR3 is CASSPRSMNTEAFF. CDR3 in DNA: TGTGCCAGTAGTCCAAGGAGCATGAACACTGAAGCTTTCTTT.

This clone has only a few counts. This rearrangement joins TRBV19 to TRBJ1-2, with 7 bases lining up with TRBD1. J was trimmed by 0 bases and V by 6 bases; bases with no gene match: 10. Germline loops: CDR1 LNHDA, CDR2 SQIVND (reference sequence). The CDR3 runs to 16 residues. The CDR3 region has the DNA TGTGCCAGTAGACCACAGGGGACCCTTTCTAACTATGGCTACACCTTC. Translation gives CASRPQGTLSNYGYTF. Full variable domain (outside the CDR3, taken from reference TRBV19 and TRBJ1-2): DGGITQSPKYLFRKEGQNVTLSCEQNLNHDAMYWYRQDPGQGLRLIYYSQIVNDFQKGDIAEGYSVSREKKESFPLTVTSAQKNPTAFYLCASRPQGTLSNYGYTFGSGTRLTVV.

This clone was counted between two and nine times. The genes are TRBV4-1 and TRBJ2-1; D is ambiguous. The CDR3 covers 15 residues. The V end lost 0 bases, the J end lost 4 bases, and 10 bases lay between the germline ends. The germline CDR1 and CDR2 sequences are MGHRA and YSYEKL. The CDR3 reads CASSQDIGSYNEQFF. DNA of the CDR3: TGCGCCAGCAGCCAAGATATCGGGTCGTACAATGAGCAGTTCTTC.

The CDR3 loop is CASSEYRDSPLHF. CDR3 nucleotide sequence: TGTGCCAGCAGTGAATACAGGGATTCACCCCTCCACTTT. The chain couples TRBV2 to TRBJ1-6; TRBD1 is a possible D gene (6 bases). The germline V gene has CDR1 SNHLY and CDR2 FYNNEI. V was trimmed by 2 bases and J by 8 bases, leaving 7 bases between them. The CDR3 sequence is 13 residues long. Combining the CDR3 with reference TRBV2 and TRBJ1-6 gives the whole variable domain EPEVTQTPSHQVTQMGQEVILRCVPISNHLYFYWYRQILGQKVEFLVSFYNNEISEKSEIFDDQFSVERPDGSNFTLKIRSTKLEDSAMYFCASSEYRDSPLHFGNGTRLTVT.

The V gene is TRBV6-6, the J gene TRBJ2-1; 7 nucleotides agree with TRBD2. V was clipped by 4 bases and J by 3 bases; unmatched bases: 6. The CDR3 sequence is 15 residues long. The germline V gene encodes CDR1 MNHNY and CDR2 SVGAGI (reference sequence). The CDR3 DNA is TGTGCCAGCAGTTCCTCTAGCGGTGTCTACAATGAGCAGTTCTTC. It yields the protein CASSSSSGVYNEQFF.

The rearrangement uses TRBV7-9 and TRBJ2-7; 14 positions agree with TRBD2. V shed 5 bases, J shed 0 bases, and the junction held 9 bases outside the gene matches. In germline, CDR1 is SEHNR, CDR2 FQNEAQ (reference sequence). The length of the CDR3 is 18 residues. The CDR3 nucleotides read TGTGCCAGCAGCCCACCCGGCGGGACTAGCGGGAGCTCCTACGAGCAGTACTTC. It codes for CASSPPGGTSGSSYEQYF.

CDR3 coding DNA: TGTGCCAGCAGCCCCGAGACAGATACGCAGTATTTT. This codes for CASSPETDTQYF. The rearrangement links TRBV11-3 to TRBJ2-3; no clear D gene. The CDR3 has 12 amino acids. V lost 5 bases to trimming and J lost 3 bases, with 6 bases between them. CDR1 and CDR2 from the germline V gene are SGHNT and YENEEA.

The chain couples TRBV7-9 to TRBJ2-1; 8 nucleotides match TRBD1. This CDR3 has 12 residues. Germline CDR1 and CDR2: SEHNR and FQNEAQ (reference sequence). V trimming: 5 bases; J trimming: 13 bases; junction bases outside the gene matches: 7. The chain's CDR3 is CASSRDRGDQFF. The CDR3 DNA is TGTGCCAGCAGCCGTGACAGGGGAGACCAGTTCTTC.

The rearrangement links TRBV18 to TRBJ1-6; 8 bases agree with TRBD1. V dropped 5 bases and J dropped 7; count of bases not matched to a gene: 7. CDR3 length equals 15 residues. Germline V lookup: CDR1 KGHSH, CDR2 LQKENI. The CDR3 spells CASSTTGGENSPLHF. The CDR3 DNA reads as TGTGCCAGCTCAACCACAGGGGGGGAGAATTCACCCCTCCACTTT.

The V call is TRBV5-6, the J call TRBJ1-4, with D possibly TRBD1 on 5 matching bases. The CDR3 consists of 14 residues. CDR1 is SGHDT, CDR2 YYEEEE, per germline. Trimming took 0 bases from V and 5 from J, leaving 8 bases between them. The CDR3 region has the DNA TGTGCCAGCAGCTTGGGACAGAGAAATGAAAAACTGTTTTTT. Translated, it gives CASSLGQRNEKLFF.

This sequence joins TRBV10-2 and TRBJ2-2; 10 bases match TRBD1. CDR3 size: 19 residues. Trimming removed 6 bases from V and 6 bases from J; junction bases left unmatched: 19. The germline V gene has CDR1 WSHSY and CDR2 SAAADI. This chain's CDR3 is CASSRSSDRGRADAGELFF. The CDR3 bases are TGCGCCAGCAGCCGTTCTTCAGACAGGGGGCGAGCCGACGCCGGGGAGCTGTTTTTT.

The J gene is TRBJ2-5, the V gene TRBV6-8; D unclear. Germline assignment: CDR1 MNHGY and CDR2 SAAAGT. The CDR3 is 11 residues long. V lost 4 bases to trimming and J lost 4 bases, with 4 bases between them. In DNA, the CDR3 is TGTGCCAGCAGTTGTAGAGAGACCCAGTACTTC. Encoded protein: CASSCRETQYF.

V usage is TRBV6-5 and J usage is TRBJ1-1; 7 bases align to TRBD1. Unmatched junction bases numbered 8, after V lost 5 bases and J lost 2 bases. The length of the CDR3 is 15 residues. Germline CDR1 and CDR2: MNHEY and SVGAGI. CDR3 sequence reads: CASSHAGGLNTEAFF. CDR3 coding DNA: TGTGCCAGCAGTCATGCAGGGGGTCTTAACACTGAAGCTTTCTTT.

The chain combines TRBV19 with TRBJ1-5; D possibly corresponds to TRBD1 (6 bases). The CDR3 runs to 15 residues. Germline assignment: CDR1 LNHDA and CDR2 SQIVND (reference sequence). Between the trimmed V and J ends, which lost 8 bases and 7 bases, there was a span of 21 bases. CDR3 in DNA: TGTGCCAGTTTGGCACAGGGAGGGTTGGTGCAGCCCCAGCATTTT. As protein: CASLAQGGLVQPQHF.

The chain employs TRBV6-6 and TRBJ2-7, with TRBD1 identical over 8 bases. The germline CDR1 and CDR2 sequences are MNHNY and SVGAGI (reference sequence). This CDR3 contains 14 residues. After removal of 4 bases from V and 1 base from J, the junction contained 3 bases not matched to a gene. Written as DNA, the CDR3 is TGTGCCAGCAGTTTTGGGACAGGATCCTACGAGCAGTACTTC. It codes for CASSFGTGSYEQYF.

The chain recombines TRBV6-5 with TRBJ1-2, with 8 bases that match TRBD1. The CDR3 is made up of 13 amino acids. The V gene end was trimmed by 2 bases and the J gene end by 8 bases; junction bases not matched to a gene: 4. Germline CDR1 reads MNHEY; CDR2 reads SVGAGI. The DNA of the CDR3 is TGTGCCAGCAGTTACCGAACAGGGGGAGGCTACACCTTC. Translation: CASSYRTGGGYTF.

The chain joins TRBV6-1 to TRBJ1-1; 8 positions agree with TRBD1. CDR1 MNHNS and CDR2 SASEGT come from the germline V gene. The V gene end was trimmed by 3 bases and the J gene end by 4 bases; junction bases not matched to a gene: 7. There are 15 residues in the CDR3. The CDR3 DNA reads TGTGCCAGCAGTGATTGGGGGACAGGAGGCACTGAAGCTTTCTTT. It yields the protein CASSDWGTGGTEAFF.

The J gene is TRBJ2-3, the V gene TRBV29-1; 15 bases map to TRBD2. The germline CDR1 and CDR2 sequences are SQVTM and ANQGSEA. This CDR3 is built from 14 residues. Losses at the gene ends were 6 bases for V and 8 bases for J; bases not matched to a gene: 6. CDR3 region: CSVGTSGRSGTQYF. The CDR3 region has the DNA TGCAGCGTCGGGACTAGCGGGAGGAGCGGTACGCAGTATTTT.

V and J are TRBV9 and TRBJ2-3; 8 bases match TRBD2. The CDR3 spans 16 residues. Germline-derived CDR1 and CDR2 are SGDLS and YYNGEE. After removal of 0 bases from V and 4 bases from J, the junction contained 7 bases not matched to a gene. The CDR3: CASSVVPGGVSDTQYF. The DNA for the CDR3 is TGTGCCAGCAGCGTAGTCCCGGGGGGGGTATCAGATACGCAGTATTTT.

The J gene is TRBJ1-1, the V gene TRBV7-2; the D gene is possibly TRBD1 (6 bases). V was shortened by 6 bases and J by 7 bases, with 18 bases between the two germline ends. The CDR3 length is 14 residues. The V gene's germline CDR1 is SGHTA and CDR2 FQGNSA. The CDR3 nucleotides read TGTGCCAGCAGAGAACTCAGGGGTCAGGGTGAAGCTTTCTTT. It yields the protein CASRELRGQGEAFF.

In its sample, this clone was seen once. One end of the junction varies from germline; a read error may be responsible. The chain carries TRBV5-1 and TRBJ2-7; 7 nucleotides match TRBD1. CDR3 size: 14 residues. Germline V lookup: CDR1 SGHRS, CDR2 YFSETQ. The CDR3 sequence: CASNLKTGDREQYF. The DNA of the CDR3 is TGCGCCAGCAACTTGAAAACAGGGGATAGGGAGCAGTACTTC.

The CDR3 reads CASSELESGTLAQETQYF. The CDR3 nucleotides read TGTGCCAGCAGTGAACTAGAGTCAGGGACATTAGCACAAGAGACCCAGTACTTC. The V gene is TRBV6-1, the J gene TRBJ2-5; TRBD1 might be the D (6 bases). The CDR3 extends over 18 amino acids. Germline V gene sequence: CDR1 MNHNS, CDR2 SASEGT. Deletions cut 2 bases from V and 2 bases from J, with 21 bases between.

Only a few counts were recorded for this clone. V and J are TRBV7-6 and TRBJ2-7; D remains ambiguous. The CDR3 runs 16 residues. Deletions cut 1 base from V and 0 bases from J, with 13 bases between. Germline CDR1 and CDR2: SGHVS and FNYEAQ. As DNA, the CDR3 is TGTGCCAGCAGCTTAGAGAGCTCTATGAGCTCCTACGAGCAGTACTTC. This sequence encodes CASSLESSMSSYEQYF.